The 19 T cell receptor beta chains reported below all come from one sample, sequenced in a study of regulatory T cells in long-lasting Graves disease. Arm-PCR of CDR3 regions and iRepertoire HTBI primers were the basis on which TCR beta libraries were built. TCRdb re-called the multiplex PCR reads with MiXCR, one entry per CDR3 protein. The table lists more than 300,000 distinct CDR3 sequences, around 15% of them singletons. Time point of the sample: newly diagnosed GD, antithyroid drugs for less than 3 months. PBMC RNA served as the TCR library source. The sequenced sample was peripheral blood mononuclear cells (PBMCs), obtained at new diagnosis, from a patient treated with antithyroid drugs. The receptors shown here come from a female donor with Graves disease.

This clonotype showed up many times. The genes are TRBV28 and TRBJ2-6; D is undetermined. Germline lookup yields CDR1 MDHEN and CDR2 SYDVKM. Trimming stripped 7 bases from V and 1 base from J, with 11 bases between. The CDR3 covers 15 residues. Written as DNA, the CDR3 is TGTGCCAGCAACCCTACCCCATCTGGGGCCAACGTCCTGACTTTC. Translated: CASNPTPSGANVLTF.

This clonotype was detected ten times or more. V is TRBV20-1 and J is TRBJ1-6; TRBD1 matches 7 bases. The germline V gene has CDR1 DFQATT and CDR2 SNEGSKA (reference sequence). CDR3 size: 15 residues. The junction had 3 bases not matched to a gene; V was cut back by 4 bases and J by 0 bases. In DNA form, the CDR3 reads TGCAGTGCTAAGACAGGGAGCTCCTATAATTCACCCCTCCACTTT. It encodes CSAKTGSSYNSPLHF.

The V and J genes are TRBV29-1 and TRBJ1-2; no clear D. The CDR3 spans 13 residues. The germline CDR1 and CDR2 sequences are SQVTM and ANQGSEA. V was cut by 0 bases and J by 2 bases, with 7 bases left in between. This CDR3 is CSVEEYQNYGYTF. CDR3 nucleotides: TGCAGCGTTGAAGAGTATCAGAACTATGGCTACACCTTC.

In its sample, this clonotype was seen many times. The chain couples TRBV11-2 to TRBJ1-2; D may be TRBD1 (6 bases). V was clipped by 5 bases and J by 4 bases, with 20 bases between them. This CDR3 spans 16 amino acids. The germline V gene has CDR1 SGHAT and CDR2 FQNNGV. CDR3 bases: TGTGCCAGCAGCCAAAAGGGGGAGGGGGGAATCTATGGCTACACCTTC. Protein: CASSQKGEGGIYGYTF. Complete variable domain (other parts from reference TRBV11-2 and TRBJ1-2): EAGVAQSPRYKIIEKRQSVAFWCNPISGHATLYWYQQILGQGPKLLIQFQNNGVVDDSQLPKDRFSAERLKGVDSTLKIQPAKLEDSAVYLCASSQKGEGGIYGYTFGSGTRLTVV.

This clonotype appeared many times. The chain uses TRBV2 and TRBJ1-2, with 8 bases aligning to TRBD1. This CDR3 is built from 13 residues. Germline CDR1 and CDR2: SNHLY and FYNNEI. The ends lost 6 bases at V and 7 bases at J; junction bases unmatched: 7. Here the CDR3 reads CASRGQGLGGYTF. CDR3 in DNA: TGTGCCAGCAGAGGACAGGGTCTGGGTGGCTACACCTTC.

This clonotype was counted many times. The chain joins TRBV20-1 to TRBJ2-1; possible D gene TRBD1, 5 bases. Trimming removed 0 bases from V and 2 bases from J, with 8 bases in between. The CDR3 sequence is 14 residues long. Germline V gene data show CDR1 as DFQATT and CDR2 as SNEGSKA (reference sequence). CDR3 loop: CSARDRRAYNEQFF. The CDR3, as DNA: TGCAGTGCTAGAGATCGCAGGGCCTACAATGAGCAGTTCTTC.

This clonotype was recorded at least ten times. The gene calls are TRBV12-3 or TRBV12-4 and TRBJ2-1; D gene unclear. The CDR3 has 15 residues. V dropped 1 base and J dropped 4 bases, with 11 bases sitting between them. The CDR3 protein is CASSLVAGGYNEQFF. DNA of the CDR3: TGTGCCAGCAGTTTAGTGGCTGGCGGATACAATGAGCAGTTCTTC.

This clonotype has a handful of counts. CDR3 DNA: TGTGCCAGCAGCCAAGCCCTAGGGTCAGGATTCGATGGCTACACCTTC. Encoded protein: CASSQALGSGFDGYTF. The chain recombines TRBV4-2 with TRBJ1-2; no firm D call. The germline V and J ends were trimmed by 1 base and 6 bases, with 18 bases remaining between them. Germline lookup yields CDR1 LGHNA and CDR2 YNFKEQ. CDR3 length equals 16 residues.

The sample holds many counts of this clonotype. V is TRBV5-1 and J is TRBJ2-7; D possibly corresponds to TRBD2 (6 bases). Trimming pared 5 bases from V and 3 bases from J, leaving 18 bases between. CDR3 length: 15 residues. Germline V lookup: CDR1 SGHRS, CDR2 YFSETQ. The CDR3 DNA is TGCGCCAGCAGGGCCGGGACTGGAGGAGTCTACGAGCAGTACTTC. This translates into CASRAGTGGVYEQYF.

The chain couples TRBV9 to TRBJ2-3, with D hard to call. V lost 1 base, J lost 4 bases, and 13 bases lay in between. Germline CDR1 SGDLS, CDR2 YYNGEE. The CDR3 is 15 amino acids. As DNA, the CDR3 is TGTGCCAGCAGCGTACAAGCGAATCCCTCAGATACGCAGTATTTT. Amino acids: CASSVQANPSDTQYF.

This clonotype was detected ten times or more. The chain combines TRBV11-2 with TRBJ2-5; D unresolved. Trimming left V 1 base short and J 5 bases short, with 5 bases between. From germline, CDR1 is SGHAT and CDR2 FQNNGV. The CDR3 consists of 12 residues. DNA of the CDR3: TGTGCCAGCAGCTTAGTACTGGAGACCCAGTACTTC. It codes for CASSLVLETQYF.

The chain's CDR3 is CASSEFILNRANTGELFF. DNA of the CDR3: TGCGCCAGCAGTGAGTTCATTTTAAACAGGGCGAACACCGGGGAGCTGTTTTTT. This chain links TRBV10-2 with TRBJ2-2; perhaps TRBD1 as D (6 bases). Germline values: CDR1 WSHSY, CDR2 SAAADI. V lost 1 base, J lost 0 bases, and 15 bases lay in between. The CDR3 sequence is 18 residues long.

In regard to this clonotype: One end of the junction is discordant with germline, which a read error may explain. The rearrangement uses TRBV2 and TRBJ1-1; D call uncertain. Germline V lookup: CDR1 SNHLY, CDR2 FYNNEI. The CDR3 length is 13 residues. DNA of the CDR3: TGTGCCAGCAGTAAAGCCTATCGCACTGAAGCTTTCTTT. Translated, it gives CASSKAYRTEAFF.

This clonotype was recorded many times. The chain is built from TRBV27 and TRBJ1-1, with 9 bases lining up with TRBD1. The CDR3 consists of 15 residues. The V gene end was trimmed by 2 bases and the J gene end by 5 bases; junction bases not matched to a gene: 6. Germline V gene data show CDR1 as MNHEY and CDR2 as SMNVEV (reference sequence). DNA for the CDR3: TGTGCCAGCAGTTTAGACAGGGGGATTGGAACTGAAGCTTTCTTT. Its translation: CASSLDRGIGTEAFF.

The chain links TRBV7-9 to TRBJ2-3, with D unresolved. The germline V and J ends were trimmed by 4 bases and 11 bases, with 19 bases remaining between them. From germline, CDR1 is SEHNR and CDR2 FQNEAQ (reference sequence). The CDR3 totals 14 residues. CDR3 in amino acids: CASSSPRIHIGQYF. Here the CDR3 DNA reads TGTGCCAGCAGCTCCCCCAGAATTCATATTGGGCAGTATTTT.

In this sample, this clonotype turned up many times. This chain joins TRBV28 and TRBJ2-7, with a possible D match to TRBD2 (6 bases). The V and J ends lost 6 bases and 0 bases respectively, with 18 bases between them. The CDR3 runs 16 residues. Germline V lookup: CDR1 MDHEN, CDR2 SYDVKM. The CDR3 protein is CASSLEGPYVSYEQYF. Written as DNA, the CDR3 is TGTGCCAGCAGCCTGGAGGGACCGTATGTCTCCTACGAGCAGTACTTC.

This clonotype was seen many times. The chain joins TRBV28 to TRBJ2-7; a weak D match, TRBD2 (6 bases). Looked up from germline, CDR1 is MDHEN and CDR2 is SYDVKM. The CDR3 spans 12 residues. CDR3 nucleotides: TGTGCTTCGGGAGCTAGCGTATCCGAGCAGTACTTC. As protein: CASGASVSEQYF.

This clonotype was observed a few times. The rearrangement links TRBV5-1 to TRBJ2-7; 10 bases match TRBD1. From germline, CDR1 is SGHRS and CDR2 YFSETQ. With V trimmed by 9 bases and J by 2 bases, 32 bases remained unmatched. There are 22 residues in the CDR3. DNA for the CDR3: TGCGCCACCCAGATTAGACAGGGGGCGTTTCTAGCGGCCGGTCCCTTGCCCTACGAGCAGTACTTC. Protein product: CATQIRQGAFLAAGPLPYEQYF.

In this sample, this clonotype turned up many times. This chain uses TRBV12-3 or TRBV12-4 with TRBJ2-1, with 8 bases that match TRBD2. Germline trimming cut 8 bases from V and 4 bases from J; bases unmatched to any gene: 28. The length of the CDR3 is 21 residues. This chain's CDR3 is CASLPRSGGEVFRDTYNEQFF. In DNA, the CDR3 is TGTGCCAGCCTCCCCCGTTCGGGGGGGGAAGTTTTTAGGGACACTTACAATGAGCAGTTCTTC.